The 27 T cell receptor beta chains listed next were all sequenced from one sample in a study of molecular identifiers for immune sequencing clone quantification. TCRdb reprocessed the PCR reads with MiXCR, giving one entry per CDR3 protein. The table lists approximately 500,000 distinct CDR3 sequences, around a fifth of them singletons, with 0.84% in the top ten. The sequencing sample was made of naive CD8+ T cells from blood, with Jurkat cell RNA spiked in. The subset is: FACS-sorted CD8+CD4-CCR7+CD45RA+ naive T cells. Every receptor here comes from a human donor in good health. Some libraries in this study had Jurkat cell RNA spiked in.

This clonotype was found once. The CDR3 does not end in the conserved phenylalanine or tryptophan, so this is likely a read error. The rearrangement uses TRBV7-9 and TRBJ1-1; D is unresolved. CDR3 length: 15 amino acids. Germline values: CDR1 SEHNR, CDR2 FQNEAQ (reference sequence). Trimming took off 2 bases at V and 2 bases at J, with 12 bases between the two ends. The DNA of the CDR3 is TGTGCCAGCAGCTTATCATCGACGGATAACACTGAAGCTTTCGTT. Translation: CASSLSSTDNTEAFV.

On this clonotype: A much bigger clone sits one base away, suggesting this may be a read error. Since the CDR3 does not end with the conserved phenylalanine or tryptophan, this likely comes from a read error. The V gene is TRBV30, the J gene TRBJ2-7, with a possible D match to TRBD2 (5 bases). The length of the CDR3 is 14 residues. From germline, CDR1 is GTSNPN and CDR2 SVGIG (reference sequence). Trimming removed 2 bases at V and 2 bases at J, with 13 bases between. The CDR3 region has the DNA TGTGCCTGGAGTCGGGGTTCAGTACCCTACGAGCAGTACTAC. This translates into CAWSRGSVPYEQYY.

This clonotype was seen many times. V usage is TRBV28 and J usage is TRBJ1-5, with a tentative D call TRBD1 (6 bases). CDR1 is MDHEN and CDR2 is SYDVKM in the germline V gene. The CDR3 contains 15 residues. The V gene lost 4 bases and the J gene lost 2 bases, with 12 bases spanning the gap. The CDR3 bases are TGTGCCAGCAGTTACCCCAGGGGTGGCAATCAGCCCCAGCATTTT. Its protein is CASSYPRGGNQPQHF.

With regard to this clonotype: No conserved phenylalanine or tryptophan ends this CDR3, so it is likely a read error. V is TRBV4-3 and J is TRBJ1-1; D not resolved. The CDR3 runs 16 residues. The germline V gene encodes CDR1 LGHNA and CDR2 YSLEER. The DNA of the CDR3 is TGCGCCAGCAGCCAAGACCGGCCAGCCGGGAACGCTGAAGCTTTCCTT. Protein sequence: CASSQDRPAGNAEAFL.

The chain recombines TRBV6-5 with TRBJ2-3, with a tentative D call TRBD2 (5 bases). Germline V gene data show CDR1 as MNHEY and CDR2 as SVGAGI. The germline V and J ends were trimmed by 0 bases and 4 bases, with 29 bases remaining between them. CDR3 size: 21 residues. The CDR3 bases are TGTGCCAGCAGTTACTCGACACCAGGAGACTACGGTCCTAGCCTCCCAGATACGCAGTATTTT. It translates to CASSYSTPGDYGPSLPDTQYF.

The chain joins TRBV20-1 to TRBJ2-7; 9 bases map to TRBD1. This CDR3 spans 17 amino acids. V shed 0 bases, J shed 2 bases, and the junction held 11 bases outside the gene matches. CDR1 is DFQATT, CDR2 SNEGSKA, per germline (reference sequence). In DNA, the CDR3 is TGCAGTGCTAGAGAAGAGCCCGGGACAGGGCTCACCTACGAGCAGTACTTC. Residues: CSAREEPGTGLTYEQYF.

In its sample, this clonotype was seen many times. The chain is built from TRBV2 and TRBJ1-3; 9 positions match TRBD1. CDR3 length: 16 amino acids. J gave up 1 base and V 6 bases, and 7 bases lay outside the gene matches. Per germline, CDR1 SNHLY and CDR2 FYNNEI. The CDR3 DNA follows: TGTGCCAGCAGCTCCACAGGGGGCGCATCTGGAAACACCATATATTTT. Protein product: CASSSTGGASGNTIYF.

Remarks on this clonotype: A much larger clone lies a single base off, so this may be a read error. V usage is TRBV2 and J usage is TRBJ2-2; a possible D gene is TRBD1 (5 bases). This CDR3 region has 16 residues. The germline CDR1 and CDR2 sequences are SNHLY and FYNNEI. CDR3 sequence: CASSDSTTVNAGELFF. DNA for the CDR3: TGTGCCAGCAGTGACTCGACGACAGTGAACGCCGGGGAGCTGTTTTTT.

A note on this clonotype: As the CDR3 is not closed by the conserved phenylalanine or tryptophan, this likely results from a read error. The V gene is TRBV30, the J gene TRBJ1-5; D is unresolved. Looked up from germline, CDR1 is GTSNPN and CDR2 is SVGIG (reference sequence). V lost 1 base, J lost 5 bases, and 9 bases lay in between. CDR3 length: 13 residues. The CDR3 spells CAWSEEGYQPQHL. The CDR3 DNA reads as TGTGCCTGGAGTGAAGAGGGATATCAGCCCCAGCATCTT.

CDR3 sequence (DNA): TGCAGTGCTAGAGATTGGGGGACTAGCGGGATCGGTGAGCAGTTCTTC. Protein product: CSARDWGTSGIGEQFF. The chain uses TRBV20-1 and TRBJ2-1; TRBD2 matches at 13 bases. This CDR3 is built from 16 residues. Germline V CDR1 and CDR2: DFQATT, SNEGSKA (reference sequence). The junction had 8 bases not matched to a gene; V was cut back by 0 bases and J by 9 bases.

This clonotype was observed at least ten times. The CDR3 here is CASSLAEGANNEQFF. CDR3 nucleotide sequence: TGCGCCAGCAGCTTGGCCGAGGGAGCGAACAATGAGCAGTTCTTC. V usage is TRBV5-1 and J usage is TRBJ2-1; D possibly corresponds to TRBD2 (5 bases). V lost 0 bases to trimming and J lost 5 bases, with 12 bases between them. From germline, CDR1 is SGHRS and CDR2 YFSETQ. The CDR3 is 15 residues long.

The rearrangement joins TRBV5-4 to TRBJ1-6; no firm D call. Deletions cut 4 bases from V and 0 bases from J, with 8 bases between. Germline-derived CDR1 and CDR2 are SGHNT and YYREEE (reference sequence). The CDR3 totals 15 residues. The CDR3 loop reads CASSAESSYNSPLHF. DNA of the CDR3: TGTGCCAGCAGCGCAGAAAGCTCCTATAATTCACCCCTCCACTTT. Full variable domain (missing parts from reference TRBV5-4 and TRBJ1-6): ETGVTQSPTHLIKTRGQQVTLRCSSQSGHNTVSWYQQALGQGPQFIFQYYREEENGRGNFPPRFSGLQFPNYSSELNVNALELDDSALYLCASSAESSYNSPLHFGNGTRLTVT.

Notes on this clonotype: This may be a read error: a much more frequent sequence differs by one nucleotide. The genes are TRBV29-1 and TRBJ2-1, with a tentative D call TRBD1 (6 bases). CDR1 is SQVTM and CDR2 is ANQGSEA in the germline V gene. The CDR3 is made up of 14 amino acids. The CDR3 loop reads CGPGGPAEGGEQFF. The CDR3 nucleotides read TGCGGCCCAGGAGGTCCGGCGGAAGGGGGTGAGCAGTTCTTC.

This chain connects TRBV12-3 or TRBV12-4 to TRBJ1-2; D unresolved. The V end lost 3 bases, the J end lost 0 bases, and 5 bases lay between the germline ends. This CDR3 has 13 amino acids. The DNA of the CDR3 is TGTGCCAGCAGTTTTGTCACTAACTATGGCTACACCTTC. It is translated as CASSFVTNYGYTF.

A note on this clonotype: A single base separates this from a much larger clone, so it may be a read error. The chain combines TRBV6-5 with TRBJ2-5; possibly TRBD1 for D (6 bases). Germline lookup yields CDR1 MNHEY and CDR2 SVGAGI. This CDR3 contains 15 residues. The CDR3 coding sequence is TGTGCCAGCAATCCCTTGGGACAAGAGGAAGAGACCCAGTGCTTC. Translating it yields CASNPLGQEEETQCF.

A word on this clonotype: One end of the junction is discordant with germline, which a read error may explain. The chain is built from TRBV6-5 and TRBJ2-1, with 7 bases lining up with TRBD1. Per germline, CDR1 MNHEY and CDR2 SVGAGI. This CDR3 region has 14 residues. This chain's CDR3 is CAGRPQGVTGEQFF. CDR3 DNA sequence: TGTGCCGGCAGGCCTCAGGGGGTGACGGGTGAGCAGTTCTTC.

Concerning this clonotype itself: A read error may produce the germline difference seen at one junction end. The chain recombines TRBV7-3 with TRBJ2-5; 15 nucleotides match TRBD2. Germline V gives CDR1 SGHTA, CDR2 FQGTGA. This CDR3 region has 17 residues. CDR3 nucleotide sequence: TGTGCCTGCAGCCAAGGACTAGCGGGAGGGGATGGGGAGACCCAGTACTTC. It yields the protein CACSQGLAGGDGETQYF.

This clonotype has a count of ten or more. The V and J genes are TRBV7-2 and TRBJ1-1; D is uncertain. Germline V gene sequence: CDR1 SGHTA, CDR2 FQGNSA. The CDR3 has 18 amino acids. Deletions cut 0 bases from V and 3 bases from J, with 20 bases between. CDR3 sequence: CASSLALTWAPVDTEAFF. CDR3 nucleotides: TGTGCCAGCAGCTTAGCGTTAACTTGGGCCCCGGTGGACACTGAAGCTTTCTTT. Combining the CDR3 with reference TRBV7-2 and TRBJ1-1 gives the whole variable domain GAGVSQSPSNKVTEKGKDVELRCDPISGHTALYWYRQSLGQGLEFLIYFQGNSAPDKSGLPSDRFSAERTGGSVSTLTIQRTQQEDSAVYLCASSLALTWAPVDTEAFFGQGTRLTVV.

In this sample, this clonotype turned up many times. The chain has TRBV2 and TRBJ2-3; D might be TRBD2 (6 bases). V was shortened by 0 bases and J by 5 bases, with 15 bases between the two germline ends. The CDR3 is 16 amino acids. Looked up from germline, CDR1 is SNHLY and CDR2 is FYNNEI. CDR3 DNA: TGTGCCAGCAGTGAAGCGCTGGGGGGTCTCGGAGATACGCAGTATTTT. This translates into CASSEALGGLGDTQYF.

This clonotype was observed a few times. As DNA, the CDR3 is TGTGCCAGCAGCTTGTCGGGGGACCTCAAATACGAGCAGTACTTC. Translation gives CASSLSGDLKYEQYF. The V gene is TRBV13, the J gene TRBJ2-7, with D maybe TRBD2 (6 bases). This CDR3 spans 15 amino acids. The ends were cut back, 3 bases at V and 4 bases at J, with 16 bases in the middle. Germline lookup yields CDR1 PRHDT and CDR2 FYEKMQ (reference sequence).

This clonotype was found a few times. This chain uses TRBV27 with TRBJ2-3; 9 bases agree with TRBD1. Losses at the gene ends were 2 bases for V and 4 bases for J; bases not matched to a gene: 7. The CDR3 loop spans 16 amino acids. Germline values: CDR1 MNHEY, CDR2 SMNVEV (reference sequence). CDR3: CASSLLLDRGPDTQYF. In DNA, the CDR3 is TGTGCCAGCAGTTTACTGTTGGACAGGGGCCCAGATACGCAGTATTTT.

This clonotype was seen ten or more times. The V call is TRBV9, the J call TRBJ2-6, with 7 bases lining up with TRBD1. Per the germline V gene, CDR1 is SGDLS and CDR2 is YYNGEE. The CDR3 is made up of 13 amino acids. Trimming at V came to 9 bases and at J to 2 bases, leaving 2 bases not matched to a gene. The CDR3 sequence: CATQGAGANVLTF. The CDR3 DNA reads TGTGCCACCCAGGGGGCTGGGGCCAACGTCCTGACTTTC.

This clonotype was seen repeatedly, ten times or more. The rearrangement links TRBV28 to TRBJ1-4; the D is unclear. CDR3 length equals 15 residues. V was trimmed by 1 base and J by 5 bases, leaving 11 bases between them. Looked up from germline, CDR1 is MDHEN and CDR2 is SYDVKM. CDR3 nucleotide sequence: TGTGCCAGCAGTTTATTGGGCGGGCGGAATGAAAAACTGTTTTTT. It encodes CASSLLGGRNEKLFF.

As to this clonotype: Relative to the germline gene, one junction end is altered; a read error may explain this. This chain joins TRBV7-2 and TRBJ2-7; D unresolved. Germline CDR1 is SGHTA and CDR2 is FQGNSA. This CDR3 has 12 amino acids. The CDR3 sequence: CASGFGPYEQYF. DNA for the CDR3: TGTGCCAGCGGCTTCGGCCCCTACGAGCAGTACTTC.

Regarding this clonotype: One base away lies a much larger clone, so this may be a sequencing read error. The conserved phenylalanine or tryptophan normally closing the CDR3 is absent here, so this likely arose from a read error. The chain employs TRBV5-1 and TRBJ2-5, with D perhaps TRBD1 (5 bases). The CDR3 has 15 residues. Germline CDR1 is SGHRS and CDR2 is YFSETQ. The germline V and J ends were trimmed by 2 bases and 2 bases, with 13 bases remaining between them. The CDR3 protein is CASSLGVASQETQYL. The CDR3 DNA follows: TGCGCCAGCAGCTTAGGGGTCGCGTCTCAAGAGACCCAGTACCTC.

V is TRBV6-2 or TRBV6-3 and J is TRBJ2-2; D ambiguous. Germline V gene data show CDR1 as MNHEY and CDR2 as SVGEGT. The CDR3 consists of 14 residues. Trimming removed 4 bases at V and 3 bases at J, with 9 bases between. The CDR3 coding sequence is TGTGCCAGCAGTTTCCACCTTCACACCGGGGAGCTGTTTTTT. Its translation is CASSFHLHTGELFF.

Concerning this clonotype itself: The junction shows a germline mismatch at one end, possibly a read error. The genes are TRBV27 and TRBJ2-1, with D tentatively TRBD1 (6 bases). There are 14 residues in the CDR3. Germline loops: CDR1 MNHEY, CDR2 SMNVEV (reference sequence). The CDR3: CASSQLGAYNEQSF. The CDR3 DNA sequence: TGTGCCAGCAGCCAACTGGGGGCATACAATGAGCAGTCCTTC.